The source of this T cell receptor (beta chain) is a study of T cell responses to AZD1222 COVID-19 vaccine. The CDR3 is made up of 13 amino acids. Trimming pared 5 bases from V and 4 bases from J, leaving 6 bases between. Germline CDR1 and CDR2: MNHEY and SMNVEV (reference sequence). A few counts support this clone. This table comes from immunoSEQ multiplex PCR, and its TCRdb copy is limited to in-frame clones, with some not included. The sample shows 13,000 or so clones, roughly four fifths of them seen only once. The rearrangement joins TRBV27 to TRBJ1-6, with a tentative D call TRBD1 (6 bases). The material was peripheral blood, obtained 28 days after the second AZD1222 dose. This TCR was recovered from an adult who received the AZD1222 COVID-19 vaccine. Written as DNA, the CDR3 is TGTGCCAGCAGTACAGGGTATAATTCACCCCTCCACTTT. Translating gives CASSTGYNSPLHF.